The source of this TCR beta chain is a study of CD8+ T cells in alopecia areata. Looking at the study overall: Severity was scored as percentage of affected scalp area in treated patients.

The authors extracted RNA and reverse transcribed it into cDNA as the sequencing template. TCRdb's copy holds only in-frame clones and misses some; the assay was immunoSEQ multiplex PCR. The table includes 210,000 or so clones, roughly three fifths detected once. V was cut by 3 bases and J by 8 bases, with 11 bases left in between. This CDR3 is built from 13 residues. Germline assignment: CDR1 MGHDK and CDR2 SYGVNS. Study-wide findings and caveats: Whereas mice showed it more clearly, TCR sharing across patients was murkier, possibly because of HLA.

Stated treatment: oral pan-JAK inhibitor, 5-10 mg twice daily. In its sample, this clone was seen a few times. Its antigen is undetermined. Material: CD4+ T cells sorted from blood, obtained around week 44, from a patient treated with tofacitinib. The gene calls are TRBV25-1 and TRBJ2-4; D is perhaps TRBD1 (6 bases). The receptor comes from a human donor with alopecia areata. The DNA for the CDR3 is TGTGCCAGCAGTGATCGGCAGGGGTACATTCAGTACTTC. The encoded protein is CASSDRQGYIQYF.